These T cell receptor beta chains were read from a single sample in a study of cytomegalovirus exposure and HLA in healthy donors. Method: immunoSEQ multiplex PCR; TCRdb's copy keeps in-frame clones and lacks some. This sample's clone table lists some 48,000 clones. The specimen sequenced was PBMCs. The receptor source for this set is a man aged 40-50 years in good health and CMV-seropositive. Each CDR3 is given with its conserved first and last residue. A D gene is named only where the DNA matches it firmly.

D gene,V gene,CDR3 length,J gene,CDR3 protein,CDR3 DNA
TRBD2,TRBV5-1,17,TRBJ2-3,CASSVGGSGASTDTQYF,TGCGCCAGCAGCGTGGGAGGTAGCGGGGCAAGCACAGATACGCAGTATTTT
TRBD2,TRBV19,20,TRBJ2-4,CASSLKVSVAGGGAKNIQYF,TGTGCCAGTAGTTTGAAAGTATCGGTAGCGGGAGGAGGGGCCAAAAACATTCAGTACTTC
TRBD1,TRBV5-6,15,TRBJ1-3,CASSLGQGTGNTIYF,TGTGCCAGCAGCTTGGGACAGGGTACAGGAAACACCATATATTTT
-,TRBV27,14,TRBJ1-5,CASRKWGGDQPQHF,TGTGCCAGCAGGAAGTGGGGGGGCGATCAGCCCCAGCATTTT
-,TRBV5-1,18,TRBJ2-2,CAPSFGGLVRAFTGELFF,TGCGCTCCCAGTTTCGGAGGCCTCGTTAGGGCCTTTACCGGGGAGCTGTTTTTT
TRBD2,TRBV6-4,17,TRBJ2-3,CASRAERGGIFADTQYF,TGTGCCAGCAGGGCCGAGCGGGGGGGCATTTTCGCAGATACGCAGTATTTT
-,TRBV6-4,13,TRBJ1-1,CASSVSFQTEAFF,TGTGCCAGCAGTGTGTCCTTCCAGACTGAAGCTTTCTTT
-,TRBV7-3,16,TRBJ2-1,CASSLRAGSSYNEQFF,TGTGCCAGCAGCTTAAGAGCGGGCTCCTCCTACAATGAGCAGTTCTTC
-,TRBV14,13,TRBJ1-1,CASSQTRNTEAFF,TGTGCCAGCAGCCAAACACGGAACACTGAAGCTTTCTTT
-,TRBV5-1,13,TRBJ2-7,CASSSQGIYEQYF,TGCGCCAGCAGTTCCCAGGGAATTTACGAGCAGTACTTC
TRBD1,TRBV4-1,15,TRBJ2-7,CASSQAHRGTYEQYF,TGCGCCAGCAGCCAAGCACACAGGGGAACCTACGAGCAGTACTTC
-,TRBV6-5,12,TRBJ2-5,CASSRGAETQYF,TGTGCCAGCAGCCGGGGGGCGGAGACCCAGTACTTC
-,TRBV23-1,13,TRBJ1-2,CASSQQGADGYTF,TGCGCCAGCAGCCAACAGGGTGCAGATGGCTACACCTTC
TRBD2,TRBV6-5,14,TRBJ2-7,CASTPLWEGREQYF,TGTGCCAGCACCCCTCTCTGGGAGGGGCGAGAGCAGTACTTC
-,TRBV4-1,14,TRBJ1-5,CASSQDSAGQPQHF,TGCGCCAGCAGCCAAGATAGCGCAGGTCAGCCCCAGCATTTT
-,TRBV6-5,13,TRBJ1-6,CASSRTENSPLHF,TGTGCCAGCAGCCGGACAGAGAATTCACCCCTCCACTTT
TRBD1,TRBV2,15,TRBJ2-7,CASRRARTGALEQYF,TGTGCCAGCAGGCGTGCCCGGACAGGGGCTCTAGAGCAGTACTTC
TRBD1,TRBV19,14,TRBJ1-3,CAASRGNAGNTIYF,TGTGCCGCAAGCAGGGGGAACGCGGGAAACACCATATATTTT
-,TRBV30,13,TRBJ1-1,CAWSVGGNTEAFF,TGTGCCTGGAGTGTAGGCGGGAACACTGAAGCTTTCTTT
-,TRBV6-6,15,TRBJ2-7,CASSYSFDREDEQYF,TGTGCCAGCAGTTACTCATTTGACAGGGAGGACGAGCAGTACTTC
-,TRBV18,13,TRBJ1-4,CASSPGGSEKLFF,TGTGCCAGCTCACCCGGGGGGAGTGAAAAACTGTTTTTT
TRBD1,TRBV2,14,TRBJ1-5,CASMLRTGGQPQHF,TGTGCCAGCATGCTAAGGACAGGGGGACAGCCCCAGCATTTT
TRBD2,TRBV28,16,TRBJ2-7,CASSFTLAGLSYEQYF,TGTGCCAGCAGTTTTACCCTAGCGGGCCTCTCCTACGAGCAGTACTTC
TRBD1,TRBV25-1,12,TRBJ1-2,CASSQGVKGYTF,TGTGCCAGCAGCCAGGGGGTGAAAGGCTACACCTTC
-,TRBV25-1,15,TRBJ2-2,CASSRPGANTGELFF,TGTGCCAGCAGTAGACCGGGGGCGAACACCGGGGAGCTGTTTTTT
TRBD1,TRBV30,14,TRBJ2-2,CAWSVGTGVGELFF,TGTGCCTGGAGTGTAGGGACAGGGGTCGGGGAGCTGTTTTTT
TRBD1,TRBV2,12,TRBJ1-2,CAAWTGNYGYTF,TGTGCCGCCTGGACAGGAAACTATGGCTACACCTTC
TRBD1,TRBV6-1,14,TRBJ2-3,CATDRGDSTDTQYF,TGTGCCACAGACAGGGGCGATAGCACAGATACGCAGTATTTT
-,TRBV4-1,13,TRBJ1-1,CASSQDYYSEAFF,TGCGCCAGCAGCCAAGATTACTACTCTGAAGCTTTCTTT
TRBD1,TRBV27,14,TRBJ2-5,CASSSGQGEETQYF,TGTGCCAGCAGTTCGGGACAGGGAGAAGAGACCCAGTACTTC
TRBD1,TRBV28,15,TRBJ2-7,CASSSGGDRGGEQYF,TGTGCCAGCAGTTCTGGGGGGGACAGGGGCGGCGAGCAGTACTTC
TRBD1,TRBV6-6,13,TRBJ1-2,CASSSGQGYGYTF,TGTGCCAGCAGTTCGGGACAGGGTTATGGCTACACCTTC
-,TRBV4-2,14,TRBJ1-1,CASSQEHMNTEAFF,TGTGCCAGCAGCCAAGAGCACATGAACACTGAAGCTTTCTTT
TRBD2,TRBV7-7,15,TRBJ2-1,CASSLGAGVGNEQFF,TGTGCTAGCAGCTTAGGGGCGGGGGTTGGAAATGAGCAGTTCTTC
-,TRBV4-2,15,TRBJ1-5,CASSQVAVHNQPQHF,TGTGCCAGCAGCCAAGTGGCGGTTCACAATCAGCCCCAGCATTTT
TRBD1,TRBV29-1,13,TRBJ2-7,CSVGQGSSYEQYF,TGCAGCGTTGGACAGGGGAGCTCCTACGAGCAGTACTTC
-,TRBV5-4,12,TRBJ1-1,CASRRSLTEAFF,TGTGCCAGCCGGCGGAGCCTCACTGAAGCTTTCTTT
TRBD2,TRBV18,15,TRBJ2-3,CASSPLSGTTDTQYF,TGCGCCAGCTCACCTCTTAGCGGGACTACAGATACGCAGTATTTT
TRBD1,TRBV7-3,13,TRBJ2-7,CASSPGQGGEQYF,TGTGCCAGCAGCCCGGGACAGGGCGGAGAGCAGTACTTC
TRBD1,TRBV9,15,TRBJ2-2,CASSPRDSNTGELFF,TGTGCCAGCAGCCCCCGGGACAGTAACACCGGGGAGCTGTTTTTT
-,TRBV19,14,TRBJ2-3,CASTQVGGTDTQYF,TGTGCCAGTACCCAGGTAGGGGGCACAGATACGCAGTATTTT
-,TRBV9,14,TRBJ2-3,CASRLLSGTDTQYF,TGTGCCAGCAGGCTCCTCTCCGGGACAGATACGCAGTATTTT
TRBD1,TRBV19,14,TRBJ1-1,CASSIKDRMAEAFF,TGTGCCAGTAGTATAAAGGACAGGATGGCTGAAGCTTTCTTT
-,TRBV6-5,15,TRBJ1-5,CASSYTSGGQQPQHF,TGTGCCAGCAGTTATACCTCCGGGGGGCAACAGCCCCAGCATTTT
TRBD2,TRBV7-2,16,TRBJ2-3,CASSSSGTARTDTQYF,TGTGCCAGCAGCTCAAGCGGGACGGCTCGCACAGATACGCAGTATTTT
-,TRBV4-1,16,TRBJ2-1,CASSPAFDGSEVEQFF,TGCGCCAGCAGCCCCGCTTTTGATGGGAGTGAGGTAGAGCAGTTCTTC
TRBD1,TRBV9,15,TRBJ1-5,CASSGETGINQPQHF,TGTGCCAGCAGCGGAGAGACAGGGATCAATCAGCCCCAGCATTTT
TRBD1,TRBV5-1,11,TRBJ2-3,CASLYRGEQYF,TGCGCCAGCCTATACAGGGGGGAGCAGTATTTT
-,TRBV5-6,14,TRBJ2-7,CASRLTGTAYEQYF,TGTGCCAGCAGGTTGACAGGTACCGCCTACGAGCAGTACTTC
TRBD1,TRBV9,13,TRBJ1-1,CASSSQGQSEAFF,TGTGCCAGCAGCTCACAGGGGCAATCTGAAGCTTTCTTT
TRBD1,TRBV4-2,20,TRBJ2-6,CASSQRLPGTGISGANVLTF,TGTGCCAGCAGCCAACGATTGCCCGGGACAGGGATTTCTGGGGCCAACGTCCTGACTTTC
TRBD2,TRBV18,15,TRBJ2-1,CASSLLAGGRDEQFF,TGTGCCAGCTCTCTTCTAGCGGGGGGGCGTGATGAGCAGTTCTTC
-,TRBV18,14,TRBJ2-5,CASSPVTGQETQYF,TGTGCCAGCTCACCAGTCACAGGCCAAGAGACCCAGTACTTC
TRBD2,TRBV28,18,TRBJ2-1,CASSPLKGLAGGRYEQFF,TGTGCCAGCAGTCCCCTTAAGGGACTAGCGGGAGGGCGGTATGAGCAGTTCTTC
TRBD1,TRBV9,15,TRBJ1-6,CASSPGQDPNSPLHF,TGTGCCAGCAGCCCTGGACAGGACCCTAATTCACCCCTCCACTTT